This T cell receptor beta chain was recorded in a study of memory CD8 T cells in hepatitis C reinfection (dated by TCRdb to about 2017). Context from the whole study: Two consecutive HCV infections were spontaneously resolved by three donors, whereas a primary infection was cleared by two donors who then became chronically infected after reinfection. HCV reinfection was defined by a positive HCV RNA test following two negative tests taken at least 60 days apart. Pre-reinfection samples were collected between 55 and 20 weeks before reinfection was detected. In five donors, the study followed the TCR beta repertoire of virus-specific CD8 T cells over time through an HCV reinfection episode. Between about 2008 and 2012, five reinfection cases with stored pre-reinfection samples were identified. In the reinfection study, participants who had resolved a prior HCV infection were followed every 3 months.

This clone has a single count. It lacks a known antigen. Per-base qualities were not stored, and no clone one base away is much larger. The protocol used for the library was the immunoSEQ multiplex PCR assay. Genomic DNA was extracted from sorted cells, and the TCR beta V, D and J regions were sequenced by Adaptive Biotechnologies' automated high-throughput method. A two-step, bias-controlled multiplex PCR was used to amplify the CDR3 regions. Amplified TCR beta libraries were sequenced on an Illumina instrument. The published analysis was carried out like this. The demultiplexed reads were processed to cut down on amplification and sequencing bias, and the IMGT database was used to assign CDR3 sequences to gene families. ImmunoSEQ software version 2.0 was used to analyze the repertoire data. Out-of-frame sequences and sequences with stop codons in the CDR3 were removed from clonotype lists. Clonotypes below 0.01% frequency were excluded because they corresponded to less than one cell. To get richness, observed richness was divided by input cell number, while evenness came from dividing Shannon entropy by log observed richness. Repertoire diversity and similarity between time points were quantified using Simpson diversity and Morisita-Horn overlap indices. Clonotypes were grouped as dominant (>1%), sub-dominant (0.5-0.99%), low abundance (0.1-0.49%) or lowest abundance (<0.1%). The germline index was obtained by subtracting total nucleotide additions from total CDR3 length and then dividing the result by total CDR3 length. Held by TCRdb, this immuneACCESS table contains in-frame sequences only and omits some clones. Under half of the omission traces to an unresolved V gene where checked; the cause of the rest is unknown. The DNA was the basis for D and trimming; V, J and clone size are from that table. This sample gives approximately 51,000 clones in total; about nine tenths of them show up just once. The ten biggest clones cover 0.9% to 1.1% of the sample.

Points the paper makes about the study in general: Because only a handful of donors were included, definitive conclusions about public clonotypes linked to secondary clearance could not be reached by the study.

V sheds 1 base and J sheds 9 bases, leaving 13 bases between their ends. The germline V gene (reference sequence) specifies GTSNPN as CDR1 and SVGIG as CDR2. Counted from cysteine to phenylalanine, this CDR3 has 14 amino acids. Solely the CDR3 DNA is kept, with 42 bases framed from the first base. The sample's time point, from its label and the paper: pre-reinfection, 55 to 20 weeks before reinfection detection. The sorted cells were sequenced directly ex vivo, without any in vitro expansion ahead of TCR sequencing. Donors were people who inject drugs enrolled in the Montreal Acute Hepatitis C Cohort Study (HEPCO) in Canada. Total naive CD8 T cells, sorted as viable CD3+ CD8+ CD45RO-, came from a couple of donors at all three reinfection time points as controls. Before sorting, cryopreserved peripheral blood mononuclear cells were thawed and CD8 T cells were purified from those thawed cells. CD8 T cells were enriched by negative selection with the MACS CD8+ T cell Isolation Kit. Cells were sorted on a BD FACSAria II sorter using FACSDiva software, and FlowJo was used for data analysis.

Rearrangement joined TRBV30 to TRBJ1-6; 5 matching bases give a weak D call of TRBD1. The clonotype comes from a man younger than 35 with hepatitis C virus infection. Sequencing was performed on naive CD8+ T cells sorted from blood. Interpreted using the paper, the cell subset or site label stands for: total naive CD8+CD45RO- T cells. The CDR3 protein sequence reads: CAWSATGGSSPLHF. In nucleotides, the sequence is TGTGCCTGGAGTGCAACGGGGGGAAGTTCACCCCTCCACTTT.